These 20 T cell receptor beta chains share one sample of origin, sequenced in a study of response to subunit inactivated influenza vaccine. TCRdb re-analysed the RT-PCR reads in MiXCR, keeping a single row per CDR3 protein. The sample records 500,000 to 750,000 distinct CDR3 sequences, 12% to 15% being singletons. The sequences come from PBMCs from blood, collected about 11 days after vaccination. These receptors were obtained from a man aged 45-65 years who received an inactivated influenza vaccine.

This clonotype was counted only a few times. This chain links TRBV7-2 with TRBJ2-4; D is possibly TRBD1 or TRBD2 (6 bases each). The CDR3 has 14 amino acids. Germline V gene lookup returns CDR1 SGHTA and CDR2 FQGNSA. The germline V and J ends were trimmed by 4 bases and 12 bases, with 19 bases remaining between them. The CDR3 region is CASSSPDSGWGQYF. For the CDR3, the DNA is TGTGCCAGCAGCTCCCCGGACAGCGGGTGGGGTCAGTACTTC.

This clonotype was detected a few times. CDR3 coding DNA: TGCAGTGCTCTTGACGGGCCCCTGAATGAGCAGTTCTTC. Translation gives CSALDGPLNEQFF. J is TRBJ2-1 and V is TRBV20-1; D not certain. Germline V gene lookup returns CDR1 DFQATT and CDR2 SNEGSKA (reference sequence). The CDR3 length is 13 residues. Trimming stripped 5 bases from V and 7 bases from J, with 15 bases between.

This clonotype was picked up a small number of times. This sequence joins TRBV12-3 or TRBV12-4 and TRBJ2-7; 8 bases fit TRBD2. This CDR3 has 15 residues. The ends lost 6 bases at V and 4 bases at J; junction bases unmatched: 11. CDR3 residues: CASRGFSGGVYEQYF. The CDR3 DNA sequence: TGTGCCAGCAGAGGTTTTTCGGGGGGGGTATACGAGCAGTACTTC.

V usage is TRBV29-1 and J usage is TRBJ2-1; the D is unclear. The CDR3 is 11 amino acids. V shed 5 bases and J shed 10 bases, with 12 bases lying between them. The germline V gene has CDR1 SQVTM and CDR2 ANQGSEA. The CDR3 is CSVSPSVEQFF. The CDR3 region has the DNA TGCAGCGTTTCCCCATCCGTAGAGCAGTTCTTC.

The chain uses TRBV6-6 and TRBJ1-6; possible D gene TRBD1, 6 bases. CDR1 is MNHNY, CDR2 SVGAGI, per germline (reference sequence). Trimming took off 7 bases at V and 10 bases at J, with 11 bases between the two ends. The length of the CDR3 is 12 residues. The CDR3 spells CASNRAESPLHF. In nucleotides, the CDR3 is TGTGCCAGCAACAGGGCCGAATCACCCCTCCACTTT.

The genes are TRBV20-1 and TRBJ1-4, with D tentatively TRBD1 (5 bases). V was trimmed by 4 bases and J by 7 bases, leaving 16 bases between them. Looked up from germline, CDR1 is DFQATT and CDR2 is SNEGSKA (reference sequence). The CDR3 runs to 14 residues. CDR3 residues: CSATSTEGPEKLFF. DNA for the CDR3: TGCAGTGCTACCTCGACGGAGGGGCCTGAAAAACTGTTTTTT.

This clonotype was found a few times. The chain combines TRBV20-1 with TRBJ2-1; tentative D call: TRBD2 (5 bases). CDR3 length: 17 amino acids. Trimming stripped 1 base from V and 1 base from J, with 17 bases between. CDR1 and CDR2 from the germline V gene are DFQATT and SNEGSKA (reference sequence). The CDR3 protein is CSARVSRRRGSYNEQFF. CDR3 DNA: TGCAGTGCTAGAGTCTCCCGGAGGAGAGGGTCCTACAATGAGCAGTTCTTC.

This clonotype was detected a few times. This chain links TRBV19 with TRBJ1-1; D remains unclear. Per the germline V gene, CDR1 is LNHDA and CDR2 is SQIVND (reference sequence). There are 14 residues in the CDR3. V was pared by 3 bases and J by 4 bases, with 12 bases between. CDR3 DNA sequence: TGTGCCAGTAGTATCGAAGGGTACAGCACTGAAGCTTTCTTT. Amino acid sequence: CASSIEGYSTEAFF.

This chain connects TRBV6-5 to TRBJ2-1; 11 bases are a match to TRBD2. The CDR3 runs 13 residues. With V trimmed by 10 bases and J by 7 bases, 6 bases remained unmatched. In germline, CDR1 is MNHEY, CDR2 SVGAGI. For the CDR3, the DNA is TGTGCCACAGCTAGCGGGGGGTGGAATGAGCAGTTCTTC. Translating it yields CATASGGWNEQFF.

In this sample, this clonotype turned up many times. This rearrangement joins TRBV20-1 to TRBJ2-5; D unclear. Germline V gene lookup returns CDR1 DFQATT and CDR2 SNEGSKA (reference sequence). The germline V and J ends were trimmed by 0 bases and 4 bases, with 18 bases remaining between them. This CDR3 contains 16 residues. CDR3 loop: CSARDFSYGIRETQYF. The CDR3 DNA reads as TGCAGTGCTAGAGACTTTTCTTATGGCATACGAGAGACCCAGTACTTC.

The CDR3 DNA reads as TGTGCCAGCAGTAAACGGGGGACGTCGAGCTCCTACAATGAGCAGTTCTTC. This codes for CASSKRGTSSSYNEQFF. V usage is TRBV27 and J usage is TRBJ2-1, with D possibly TRBD2 on 6 matching bases. Germline V gene lookup returns CDR1 MNHEY and CDR2 SMNVEV (reference sequence). CDR3 length equals 17 residues. The V and J ends lost 5 bases and 0 bases respectively, with 17 bases between them.

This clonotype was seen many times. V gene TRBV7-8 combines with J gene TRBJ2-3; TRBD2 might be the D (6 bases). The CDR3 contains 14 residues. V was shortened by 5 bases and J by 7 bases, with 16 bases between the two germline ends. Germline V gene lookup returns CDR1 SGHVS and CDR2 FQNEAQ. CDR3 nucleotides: TGTGCCAGCAGCCGAGGACTGGGACTCAATACGCAGTATTTT. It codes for CASSRGLGLNTQYF.

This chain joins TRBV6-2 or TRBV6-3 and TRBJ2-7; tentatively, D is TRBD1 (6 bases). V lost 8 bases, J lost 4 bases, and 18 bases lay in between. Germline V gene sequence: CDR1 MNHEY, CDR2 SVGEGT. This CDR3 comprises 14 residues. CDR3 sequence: CASSPGDNRYEQYF. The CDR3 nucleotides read TGTGCCAGCTCCCCAGGGGACAATAGGTACGAGCAGTACTTC.

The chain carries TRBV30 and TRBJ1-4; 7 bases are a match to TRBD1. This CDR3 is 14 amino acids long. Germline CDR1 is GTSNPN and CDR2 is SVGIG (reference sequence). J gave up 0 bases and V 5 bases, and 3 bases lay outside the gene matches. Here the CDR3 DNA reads TGTGCCTGGGGGGGGACAGCAACTAATGAAAAACTGTTTTTT. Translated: CAWGGTATNEKLFF.

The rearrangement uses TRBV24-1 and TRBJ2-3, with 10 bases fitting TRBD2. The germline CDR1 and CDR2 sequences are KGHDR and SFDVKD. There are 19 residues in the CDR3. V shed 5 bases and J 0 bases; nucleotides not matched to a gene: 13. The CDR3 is CATSGVRSGRVGSTDTQYF. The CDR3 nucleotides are TGTGCCACCAGTGGCGTTCGCAGCGGGAGGGTGGGGAGCACAGATACGCAGTATTTT.

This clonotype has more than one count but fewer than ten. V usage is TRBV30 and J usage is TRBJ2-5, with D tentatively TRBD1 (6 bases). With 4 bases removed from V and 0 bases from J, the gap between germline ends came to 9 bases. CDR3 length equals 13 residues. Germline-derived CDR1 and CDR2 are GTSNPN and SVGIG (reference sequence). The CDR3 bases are TGTGCCTGGAACAGGGTGTACCAAGAGACCCAGTACTTC. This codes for CAWNRVYQETQYF.

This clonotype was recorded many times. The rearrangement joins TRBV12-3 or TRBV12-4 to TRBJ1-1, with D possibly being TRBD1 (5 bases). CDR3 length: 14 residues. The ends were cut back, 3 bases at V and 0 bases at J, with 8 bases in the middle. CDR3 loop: CASSFQGLNTEAFF. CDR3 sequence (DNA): TGTGCCAGCAGTTTCCAGGGCCTGAACACTGAAGCTTTCTTT.

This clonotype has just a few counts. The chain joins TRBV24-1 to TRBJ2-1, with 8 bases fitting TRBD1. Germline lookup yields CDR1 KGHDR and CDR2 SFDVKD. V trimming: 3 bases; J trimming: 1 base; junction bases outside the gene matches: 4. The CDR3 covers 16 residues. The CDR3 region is CATSDQGAGSYNEQFF. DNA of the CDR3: TGTGCCACCAGTGATCAGGGGGCAGGGTCCTACAATGAGCAGTTCTTC.

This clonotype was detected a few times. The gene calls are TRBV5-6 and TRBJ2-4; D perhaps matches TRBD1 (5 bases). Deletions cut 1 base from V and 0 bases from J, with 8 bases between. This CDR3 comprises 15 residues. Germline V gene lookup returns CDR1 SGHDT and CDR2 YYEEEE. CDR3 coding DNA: TGTGCCAGCAGCTTGAGGGGTCGAGCCAAAAACATTCAGTACTTC. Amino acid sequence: CASSLRGRAKNIQYF.

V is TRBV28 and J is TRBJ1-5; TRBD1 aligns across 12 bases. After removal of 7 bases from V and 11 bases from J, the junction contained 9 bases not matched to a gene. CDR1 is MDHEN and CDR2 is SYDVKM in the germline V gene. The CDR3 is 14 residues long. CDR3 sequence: CASTSGTGGQSQHF. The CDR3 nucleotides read TGTGCCAGCACCTCCGGGACAGGGGGCCAGTCCCAGCATTTT.